The present T cell receptor beta chain was sequenced within a study of neurological immune-mediated disorders. Points from the study as a whole: The most TCR clonal expansion was seen in HTLV-1-associated myelopathy, whereas the least was seen in multiple sclerosis, below the level in healthy controls.

Over 190 million TCR-beta sequences (from 15-18 subjects) were yielded by each sequencing run. TCRdb analysed the 5' RACE reads with MiXCR anew, one entry per CDR3 protein. The sample holds more than 55,000 distinct CDR3 sequences, 24% seen once. Per the germline V gene, CDR1 is DFQATT and CDR2 is SNEGSKA (reference sequence). The junction had 8 bases not matched to a gene; V was cut back by 3 bases and J by 8 bases. This CDR3 comprises 14 residues. Remarks on this clonotype: The target antigen is unknown.

The sample's time point: technical triplicate 2. The sequence came from a man aged 55 to 70 with HTLV-1-associated myelopathy (HAM/TSP). The chain has TRBV20-1 and TRBJ2-1; 9 bases line up with TRBD2. Material for sequencing was PBMCs. Here the CDR3 reads CSASRIAGEDEQFF. The CDR3 DNA is TGCAGTGCTAGTAGGATAGCGGGAGAGGATGAGCAGTTCTTC.